This T cell receptor beta chain was documented in a study of siplizumab effects on memory and regulatory T cells. Study observations and caveats: Unstimulated subsets contained matches for only a minor fraction of alloreactive clones. The alloresponse seemed to draw substantially on naive T cells, which appeared more diverse than memory cells.

V was pared by 0 bases and J by 9 bases, with 8 bases of the junction left unmatched. CDR1 and CDR2 (germline): MGHRA, YSYEKL. This CDR3 spans 15 amino acids. Roughly 10^5 TCR templates underwent assay in each sample. Profiled with immunoSEQ multiplex PCR; TCRdb holds only in-frame clones, not every one. The sample contains fewer than 65,000 clones, 93% of which appear only once. For this clone: Antigen specificity is unknown.

The TCR was taken from a human donor in good health. This sequence joins TRBV4-1 and TRBJ1-1; 9 bases fit TRBD1. Sequencing input: CD8+ T cells sorted from blood. The CDR3 DNA reads as TGCGCCAGCAGCCAAGAAGAGACAGGGGGTCATCAAGCTTTCTTT. It codes for CASSQEETGGHQAFF.